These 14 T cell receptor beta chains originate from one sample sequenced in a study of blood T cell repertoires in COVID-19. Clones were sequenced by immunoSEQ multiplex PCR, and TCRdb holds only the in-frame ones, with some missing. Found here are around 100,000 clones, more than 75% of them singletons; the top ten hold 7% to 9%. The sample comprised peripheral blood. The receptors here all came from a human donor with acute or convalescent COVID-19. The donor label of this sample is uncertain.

This CDR3 reads CASSLTGSGYTF. The DNA of the CDR3 is TGTGCCAGCAGCCTTACGGGAAGTGGCTACACCTTC. V and J are TRBV3-1 (or the pseudogene TRBV3-2) and TRBJ1-2; D is ambiguous. Between the trimmed V and J ends, which lost 4 bases and 7 bases, there was a span of 10 bases. CDR3 size: 12 residues. The germline gives CDR1 LGHDT, CDR2 YNNKEL (reference sequence).

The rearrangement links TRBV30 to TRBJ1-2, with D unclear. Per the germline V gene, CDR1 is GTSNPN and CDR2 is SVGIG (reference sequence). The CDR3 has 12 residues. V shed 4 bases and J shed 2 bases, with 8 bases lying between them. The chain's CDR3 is CAWTPRNYGYTF. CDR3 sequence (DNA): TGTGCCTGGACACCTAGGAACTATGGCTACACCTTC.

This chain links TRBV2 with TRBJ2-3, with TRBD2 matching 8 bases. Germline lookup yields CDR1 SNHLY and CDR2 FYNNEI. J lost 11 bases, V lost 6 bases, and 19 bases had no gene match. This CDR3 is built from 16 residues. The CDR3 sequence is CASSNARGGRLNLQYF. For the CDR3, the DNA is TGTGCCAGCAGCAACGCCCGGGGGGGACGTTTAAATCTGCAGTATTTT.

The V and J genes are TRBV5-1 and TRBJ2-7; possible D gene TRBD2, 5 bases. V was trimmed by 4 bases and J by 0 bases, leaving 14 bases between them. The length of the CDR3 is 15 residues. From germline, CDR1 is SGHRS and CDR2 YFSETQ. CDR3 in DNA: TGCGCCAGCAGCCCTAGGACGGGGAGCTCCTACGAGCAGTACTTC. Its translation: CASSPRTGSSYEQYF.

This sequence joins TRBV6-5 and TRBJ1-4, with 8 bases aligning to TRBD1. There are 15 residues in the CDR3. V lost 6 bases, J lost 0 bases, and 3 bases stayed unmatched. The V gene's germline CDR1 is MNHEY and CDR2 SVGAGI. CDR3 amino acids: CASSRGPATNEKLFF. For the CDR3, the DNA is TGTGCCAGCAGCAGGGGGCCGGCAACTAATGAAAAACTGTTTTTT.

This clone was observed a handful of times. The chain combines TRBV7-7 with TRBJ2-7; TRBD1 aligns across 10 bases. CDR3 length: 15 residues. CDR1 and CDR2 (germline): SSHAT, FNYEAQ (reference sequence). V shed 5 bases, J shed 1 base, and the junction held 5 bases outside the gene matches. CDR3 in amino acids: CASSKGTGASYEQYF. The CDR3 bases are TGTGCCAGCAGCAAGGGGACAGGGGCGTCCTACGAGCAGTACTTC.

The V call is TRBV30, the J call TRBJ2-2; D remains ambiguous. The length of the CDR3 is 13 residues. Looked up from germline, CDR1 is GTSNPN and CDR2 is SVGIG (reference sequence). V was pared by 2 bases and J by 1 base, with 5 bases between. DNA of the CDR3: TGTGCCTGGAGTCCGGTGAACACCGGGGAGCTGTTTTTT. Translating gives CAWSPVNTGELFF. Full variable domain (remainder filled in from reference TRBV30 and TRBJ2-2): SQTIHQWPATLVQPVGSPLSLECTVEGTSNPNLYWYRQAAGRGLQLLFYSVGIGQISSEVPQNLSASRPQDRQFILSSKKLLLSDSGFYLCAWSPVNTGELFFGEGSRLTVL.

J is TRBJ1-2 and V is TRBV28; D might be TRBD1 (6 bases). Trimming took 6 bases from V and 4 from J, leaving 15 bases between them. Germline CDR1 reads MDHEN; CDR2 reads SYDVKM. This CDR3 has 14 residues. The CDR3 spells CASRRPGGGYGYTF. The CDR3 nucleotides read TGTGCCAGCAGACGCCCGGGGGGCGGCTATGGCTACACCTTC.

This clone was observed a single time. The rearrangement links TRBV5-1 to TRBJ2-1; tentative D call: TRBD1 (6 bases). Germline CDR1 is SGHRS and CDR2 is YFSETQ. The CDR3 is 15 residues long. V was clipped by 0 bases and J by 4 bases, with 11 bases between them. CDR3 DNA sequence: TGCGCCAGCAGCTTGGTACAGACAGGATACAATGAGCAGTTCTTC. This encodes CASSLVQTGYNEQFF.

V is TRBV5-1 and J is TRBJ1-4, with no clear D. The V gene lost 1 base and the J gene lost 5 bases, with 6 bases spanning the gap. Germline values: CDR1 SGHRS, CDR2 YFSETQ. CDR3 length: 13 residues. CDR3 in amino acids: CASSLRGNEKLFF. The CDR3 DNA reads TGCGCCAGCAGCTTGAGAGGGAATGAAAAACTGTTTTTT.

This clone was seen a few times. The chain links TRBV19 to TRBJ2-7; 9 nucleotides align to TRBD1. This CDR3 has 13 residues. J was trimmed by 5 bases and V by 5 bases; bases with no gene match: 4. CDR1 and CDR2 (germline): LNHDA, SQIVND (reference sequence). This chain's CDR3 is CASSLQGANEQYF. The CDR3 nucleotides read TGTGCCAGTAGTTTACAGGGGGCGAACGAGCAGTACTTC.

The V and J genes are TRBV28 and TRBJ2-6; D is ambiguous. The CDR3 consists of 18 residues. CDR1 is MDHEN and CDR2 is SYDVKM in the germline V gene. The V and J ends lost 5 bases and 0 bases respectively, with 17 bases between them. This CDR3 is CASSTYPSPSSGANVLTF. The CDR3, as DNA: TGTGCCAGCAGTACGTACCCGAGTCCAAGCTCTGGGGCCAACGTCCTGACTTTC.

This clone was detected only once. The CDR3 sequence is CASSPLTGGSGYTF. The CDR3 coding sequence is TGTGCCAGCAGTCCCTTGACAGGGGGCAGTGGCTACACCTTC. This sequence joins TRBV2 and TRBJ1-2, with TRBD1 matching over 10 bases. V lost 5 bases to trimming and J lost 7 bases; unmatched junction nucleotides: 7. Germline CDR1 SNHLY, CDR2 FYNNEI. The CDR3 runs 14 residues.

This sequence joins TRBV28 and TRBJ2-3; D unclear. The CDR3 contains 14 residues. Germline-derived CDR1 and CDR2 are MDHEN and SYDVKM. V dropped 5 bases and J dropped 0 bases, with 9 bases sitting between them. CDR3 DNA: TGTGCCAGCAGTAAGACTTCAAGCACAGATACGCAGTATTTT. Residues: CASSKTSSTDTQYF.